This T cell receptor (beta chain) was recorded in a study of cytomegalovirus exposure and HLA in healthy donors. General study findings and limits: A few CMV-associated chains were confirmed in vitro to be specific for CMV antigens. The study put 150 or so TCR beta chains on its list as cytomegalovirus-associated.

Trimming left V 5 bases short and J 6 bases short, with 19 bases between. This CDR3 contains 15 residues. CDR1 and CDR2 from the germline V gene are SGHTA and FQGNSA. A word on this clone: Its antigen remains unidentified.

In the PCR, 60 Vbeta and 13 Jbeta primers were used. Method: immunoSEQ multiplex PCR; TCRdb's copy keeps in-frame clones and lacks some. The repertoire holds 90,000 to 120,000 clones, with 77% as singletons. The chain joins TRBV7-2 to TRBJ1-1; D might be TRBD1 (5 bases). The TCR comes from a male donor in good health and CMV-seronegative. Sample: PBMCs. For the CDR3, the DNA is TGTGCCAGCAGCCCACCGACAAGACTAGGGGCTGAAGCTTTCTTT. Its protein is CASSPPTRLGAEAFF.